These 5 T cell receptor beta chains share one sample of origin, sequenced in a study of T-cell memory formation after mild COVID-19. TCRdb called the 5' RACE reads again in MiXCR, with one record for every CDR3 protein. The sample consists of about 560,000 distinct CDR3 sequences, roughly 22% of them appearing once. Sequencing used PBMCs or a T cell subset sorted from them (not recorded which). The receptors shown here come from an adult woman who had mild COVID-19 (a few samples of this study predate the infection). Cell type and time point are not known.

This clonotype was seen only a few times. The chain combines TRBV9 with TRBJ1-4; tentative D call: TRBD1 (5 bases). Germline V gene lookup returns CDR1 SGDLS and CDR2 YYNGEE. V was trimmed by 2 bases and J by 5 bases, leaving 10 bases between them. CDR3 length: 14 amino acids. The CDR3 DNA is TGTGCCAGCAGCGTGGACAATGGGAATGAAAAACTGTTTTTT. This encodes CASSVDNGNEKLFF.

This clonotype occurred a few times. The chain joins TRBV20-1 to TRBJ1-4; 8 bases are a match to TRBD1. From germline, CDR1 is DFQATT and CDR2 SNEGSKA (reference sequence). The CDR3 covers 15 residues. V lost 1 base, J lost 10 bases, and 11 bases stayed unmatched. DNA of the CDR3: TGCAGTGCTAGAGCTCCGGGACAGGCTCTTGGAAAACTGTTTTTT. Translated: CSARAPGQALGKLFF.

This chain uses TRBV30 with TRBJ1-5; no firm D call. V gave up 3 bases and J gave up 1 base, with 16 bases separating them. This CDR3 is built from 16 residues. Germline CDR1 and CDR2: GTSNPN and SVGIG (reference sequence). In nucleotides, the CDR3 is TGTGCCTGGAGAAACAGCTTCGGAACAAGCAATCAGCCCCAGCATTTT. Translating it yields CAWRNSFGTSNQPQHF.

The V gene is TRBV20-1, the J gene TRBJ2-3; either TRBD1 or TRBD2 may fit D (5 bases each). Germline lookup yields CDR1 DFQATT and CDR2 SNEGSKA (reference sequence). The CDR3 is made up of 15 amino acids. Trimming removed 4 bases from V and 1 base from J, with 15 bases in between. The CDR3 is CSAIPWGTRTDTQYF. Written as DNA, the CDR3 is TGCAGTGCTATCCCCTGGGGGACGCGCACAGATACGCAGTATTTT.

This clonotype appeared many times. The rearrangement uses TRBV3-1 and TRBJ2-1; D uncertain. V was trimmed by 6 bases and J by 1 base, leaving 10 bases between them. This CDR3 comprises 14 residues. Germline V gene sequence: CDR1 LGHDT, CDR2 YNNKEL (reference sequence). The CDR3 nucleotides read TGTGCCAGCAGGTCCTTCGATTCCTACAATGAGCAGTTCTTC. It is translated as CASRSFDSYNEQFF.